The 19 T cell receptor beta chains presented below share a single source sample, sequenced in a study of T cell changes during pregnancy in multiple sclerosis. Produced via immunoSEQ multiplex PCR; TCRdb's table is partial and in-frame only. The sample contains 55,000 to 75,000 clones, 90% to 95% of which appear only once. The starting material was peripheral blood, obtained in the third trimester of pregnancy. The source is a female donor in good health, enrolled as a control in a pregnancy study.

The chain has TRBV6-1 and TRBJ2-5; 8 nucleotides align to TRBD2. The germline CDR1 and CDR2 sequences are MNHNS and SASEGT. Losses at the gene ends were 2 bases for V and 1 base for J; bases not matched to a gene: 3. This CDR3 spans 15 amino acids. CDR3 amino acids: CASSELTSGQETQYF. In DNA form, the CDR3 reads TGTGCCAGCAGTGAACTAACTAGCGGCCAAGAGACCCAGTACTTC.

V gene TRBV5-1 combines with J gene TRBJ2-3; 9 nucleotides match TRBD2. The CDR3 consists of 15 residues. In germline, CDR1 is SGHRS, CDR2 YFSETQ. The ends lost 4 bases at V and 3 bases at J; junction bases unmatched: 6. CDR3 nucleotides: TGCGCCAGCAGCCGTGGCGGGGGGGCGACAGATACGCAGTATTTT. Encoded protein: CASSRGGGATDTQYF.

The rearrangement links TRBV10-3 to TRBJ2-5; 9 positions agree with TRBD2. In germline, CDR1 is ENHRY, CDR2 SYGVKD. With 0 bases clipped from V and 4 bases from J, the junction kept 3 bases outside the gene matches. CDR3 length equals 15 residues. The CDR3 sequence is CAISESSGGAETQYF. The DNA of the CDR3 is TGTGCCATCAGTGAGTCTAGCGGGGGAGCAGAGACCCAGTACTTC.

This clone occurred once. The chain carries TRBV11-3 and TRBJ2-3; TRBD1 aligns across 10 bases. The CDR3 consists of 15 residues. CDR1 is SGHNT, CDR2 YENEEA, per germline. V lost 4 bases, J lost 9 bases, and 10 bases stayed unmatched. The CDR3 coding sequence is TGTGCCAGCAGCTCGGGACAGGGGATAGAGGACACGCAGTATTTT. Translating it yields CASSSGQGIEDTQYF.

The V and J genes are TRBV27 and TRBJ2-3, with D possibly TRBD2 on 6 matching bases. This CDR3 contains 13 residues. Germline CDR1 reads MNHEY; CDR2 reads SMNVEV (reference sequence). Between the trimmed V and J ends, which lost 7 bases and 4 bases, there was a span of 12 bases. The CDR3 nucleotides read TGTGCCAGCAAACAGGAGGGAGCAGATACGCAGTATTTT. This encodes CASKQEGADTQYF.

The chain carries TRBV6-1 and TRBJ2-3; D perhaps matches TRBD2 (5 bases). The germline gives CDR1 MNHNS, CDR2 SASEGT. Between the trimmed V and J ends, which lost 2 bases and 0 bases, there was a span of 9 bases. This CDR3 comprises 15 residues. CDR3 coding DNA: TGTGCCAGCAGTGAATGGAGGACCAGCACAGATACGCAGTATTTT. Translated: CASSEWRTSTDTQYF.

This chain joins TRBV4-1 and TRBJ2-7; 7 nucleotides align to TRBD1. CDR1 and CDR2 (germline): MGHRA, YSYEKL. With 4 bases clipped from V and 4 bases from J, the junction kept 10 bases outside the gene matches. The CDR3 spans 15 residues. This chain's CDR3 is CASSPARDRPYEQYF. In DNA, the CDR3 is TGCGCCAGCAGCCCTGCCCGGGACAGACCATACGAGCAGTACTTC.

The chain is built from TRBV5-1 and TRBJ2-2; no definite D call. This CDR3 contains 14 residues. In germline, CDR1 is SGHRS, CDR2 YFSETQ. V dropped 5 bases and J dropped 5 bases, with 13 bases sitting between them. The CDR3 here is CASRPGPLTGELFF. The CDR3 DNA sequence: TGCGCCAGCAGGCCGGGTCCCCTAACCGGGGAGCTGTTTTTT.

V gene TRBV6-1 combines with J gene TRBJ1-5, with D possibly being TRBD1 (5 bases). The CDR3 totals 16 residues. Looked up from germline, CDR1 is MNHNS and CDR2 is SASEGT. V was trimmed by 4 bases and J by 0 bases, leaving 13 bases between them. The CDR3 is CASSGGVGDSNQPQHF. CDR3 sequence (DNA): TGTGCCAGCAGTGGTGGGGTAGGGGATAGCAATCAGCCCCAGCATTTT.

The gene calls are TRBV19 and TRBJ2-7; weak D call: TRBD1 (6 bases). This CDR3 comprises 15 residues. Germline CDR1 is LNHDA and CDR2 is SQIVND (reference sequence). Trimming shortened V by 1 base and J by 3 bases, and 13 bases separated the two germline ends. The DNA of the CDR3 is TGTGCCAGTAGTATAGTACAGGGTGCTGGCTACGAGCAGTACTTC. This codes for CASSIVQGAGYEQYF. Looking up the rest from reference TRBV19 and TRBJ2-7 gives the full variable domain: DGGITQSPKYLFRKEGQNVTLSCEQNLNHDAMYWYRQDPGQGLRLIYYSQIVNDFQKGDIAEGYSVSREKKESFPLTVTSAQKNPTAFYLCASSIVQGAGYEQYFGPGTRLTVT.

The chain is built from TRBV28 and TRBJ1-4, with a weak D call TRBD1 (6 bases). This CDR3 region has 14 residues. From germline, CDR1 is MDHEN and CDR2 SYDVKM. V lost 5 bases to trimming and J lost 7 bases, with 14 bases between them. Here the CDR3 reads CASSPDSLAEKLFF. Written as DNA, the CDR3 is TGTGCCAGCAGTCCGGACAGCCTCGCTGAAAAACTGTTTTTT.

The V call is TRBV2, the J call TRBJ2-5, with 11 positions matching TRBD1. Unmatched junction bases numbered 11, after V lost 6 bases and J lost 5 bases. The V gene's germline CDR1 is SNHLY and CDR2 FYNNEI. CDR3 length: 16 residues. The CDR3 DNA follows: TGTGCCAGCAGCCCTCTGGACAGGGGGCTAAGGGAGACCCAGTACTTC. Translating it yields CASSPLDRGLRETQYF.

The chain combines TRBV7-2 with TRBJ2-1, with 7 nucleotides matching TRBD1. This CDR3 comprises 14 residues. V shed 6 bases, J shed 5 bases, and the junction held 7 bases outside the gene matches. Germline loops: CDR1 SGHTA, CDR2 FQGNSA. The DNA for the CDR3 is TGTGCCAGCAGATGGTCGGGACAGAACAATGAGCAGTTCTTC. Its translation: CASRWSGQNNEQFF.

The chain is built from TRBV30 and TRBJ2-5; no firm D call. V was shortened by 4 bases and J by 4 bases, with 10 bases between the two germline ends. CDR3 length: 12 amino acids. Germline V lookup: CDR1 GTSNPN, CDR2 SVGIG (reference sequence). As DNA, the CDR3 is TGTGCCTGGAACAAGCGTGGAGAGACCCAGTACTTC. This sequence encodes CAWNKRGETQYF.

This clone was detected only once. The DNA for the CDR3 is TGTGCCAGTAGCCAAGGGACAGGGAGCAATCAGCCCCAGCATTTT. Amino acid sequence: CASSQGTGSNQPQHF. The chain employs TRBV19 and TRBJ1-5; 9 bases are shared with TRBD1. V shed 6 bases and J 1 base; nucleotides not matched to a gene: 4. The CDR3 contains 15 residues. Germline V gene lookup returns CDR1 LNHDA and CDR2 SQIVND (reference sequence).

The CDR3: CASSRTVFYGYTF. CDR3 DNA: TGTGCCAGCAGCCGGACAGTGTTCTATGGCTACACCTTC. The V call is TRBV6-5, the J call TRBJ1-2; perhaps TRBD1 as D (6 bases). The germline CDR1 and CDR2 sequences are MNHEY and SVGAGI. V was cut by 6 bases and J by 4 bases, with 12 bases left in between. This CDR3 is built from 13 residues.

The chain couples TRBV7-8 to TRBJ2-3; TRBD1 matches 7 bases. The V gene end was trimmed by 5 bases and the J gene end by 2 bases; junction bases not matched to a gene: 10. This CDR3 is built from 16 residues. Germline V gene lookup returns CDR1 SGHVS and CDR2 FQNEAQ. The CDR3 bases are TGTGCCAGCAGCAAAAGTAGAACAGGGGCCACAGATACGCAGTATTTT. Its protein product is CASSKSRTGATDTQYF.

The chain joins TRBV5-1 to TRBJ2-2; 11 positions agree with TRBD2. Germline CDR1 reads SGHRS; CDR2 reads YFSETQ. Germline trimming cut 5 bases from V and 3 bases from J; bases unmatched to any gene: 6. The CDR3 covers 16 residues. CDR3 coding DNA: TGCGCCAGCAGGCCCGGGACTAGCGGTCACACCGGGGAGCTGTTTTTT. As protein: CASRPGTSGHTGELFF.

The chain carries TRBV10-3 and TRBJ2-3, with 7 bases lining up with TRBD2. Germline values: CDR1 ENHRY, CDR2 SYGVKD. The CDR3 runs to 15 residues. With 3 bases clipped from V and 3 bases from J, the junction kept 6 bases outside the gene matches. The CDR3 region is CAISDVPGGTDTQYF. CDR3 sequence (DNA): TGTGCCATCAGTGATGTGCCGGGAGGAACAGATACGCAGTATTTT.